This TCR beta chain was profiled in a study of T cells after yellow fever vaccination (dated by TCRdb to between 2018 and 2021). A note on the overall study: The SMART-Seq v4 Ultra Low Input RNA kit was used to prepare libraries from fractions with low cell numbers. To track T-cell clones before and after primary and booster YFV17D yellow fever vaccination, bulk TCR alpha and beta repertoires were sequenced longitudinally. Two healthy male donors made up the cohort, one aged 18 to 30 years and the other aged 30 to 39 years. Bulk PBMC replicates and cell subsets were isolated from blood drawn at multiple timepoints before and after both primary and secondary immunization. The study at large found these results: After the booster, most clones that had expanded after primary vaccination were detected again (about 97% of CD4 and 70% to 90% of CD8), suggesting broad maintenance of memory. Because the study included only a couple of donors, the extent to which the findings can be generalized is limited. Compared with the primary T-cell response, the secondary T-cell response was weaker but faster, peaking on day 5 rather than day 15. Because abundant contaminating clonotypes from the bulk population could be contained in FACS-sorted repertoires, computational filtering was required. A small share of clonotypes occurred in both CD4 and CD8 compartments, likely arising from convergent recombination.

The germline V gene yields SGHVS for CDR1 and FQNEAQ for CDR2. At the junction V is shortened by 4 bases and J by 9 bases, with 13 bases in between. From the cysteine through the phenylalanine, the CDR3 covers 13 amino acids. The kept DNA is CDR3 alone, 39 bases in frame from the first base. Sequencing relied on an Illumina NovaSeq 6000. TCR cDNA was made using 5'RACE template switching, a step that added a universal primer site and unique molecular identifiers. cDNA synthesis was primed from both the TCR alpha and TCR beta constant segments. Library amplification involved two PCR steps, and the second step added sample barcodes and sequencing adapters. Sequencing of libraries was done on Illumina HiSeq 2500 (2x100 bp) or NovaSeq (2x150 bp). On the study's bioinformatics: Reads were demultiplexed and collapsed into UMI consensus sequences with MIGEC, and V(D)J alignment was performed with MiXCR. Clonotypes responding to the vaccine were identified with edgeR on replicate PBMC samples, with the criteria of FDR below 0.01 and a log2 fold change above 5 up to day 15. Each bulk clonotype was labeled CD4 or CD8 based on which sequenced repertoire, CD4 or CD8, contained the clonotype at higher abundance. TCRdb applied fastp at Q25 and MiXCR to the public reads, then kept only in-frame beta chains. Here each entry gathers all rows of one CDR3 protein and keeps the most common genes and DNA. For this entry, the V and J calls and clone size follow TCRdb and not the study's own pipeline. The sample data list a few hundred thousand distinct CDR3 sequences, and more than 3% of these were observed just once. The leading ten clones occupy roughly a quarter of the sample.

This clonotype was observed at least ten times. Its antigen is still unknown. Base-call qualities are not available, and no considerably larger clone is one nucleotide away. In the paper's terms, the treatment or condition label means: live attenuated yellow fever vaccine strain. Two biological replicates of bulk PBMCs were collected at each blood-draw timepoint. A standard Ficoll-Paque protocol was used to isolate PBMCs from peripheral blood. RNA was extracted with TriZol from bulk PBMCs, CD4 and CD8 fractions, and dextramer-positive and dextramer-negative fractions. The TCR originated in a man aged 18 to 35 who received the YFV17D yellow fever vaccine. The rearrangement joined TRBV7-8 to TRBJ2-1, with the D gene too uncertain to name. Here the sequenced sample was PBMCs, taken on the day of the yellow fever booster vaccination. The encoded CDR3 is CASSSAVVREQFF. Here is the DNA: TGTGCCAGCAGCTCTGCCGTGGTCCGTGAGCAGTTCTTC. Here the CDR3 is joined to the reference TRBV7-8 and TRBJ2-1 genes, and the full variable domain is: GAGVSQSPRYKVAKRGQDVALRCDPISGHVSLFWYQQALGQGPEFLTYFQNEAQLDKSGLPSDRFFAERPEGSVSTLKIQRTQQEDSAVYLCASSSAVVREQFFGPGTRLTVL.